Listed below are T cell receptor beta chains from one sample, sequenced in a study of beta chain features in type 1 diabetes. Clones were sequenced by immunoSEQ multiplex PCR, and TCRdb holds only the in-frame ones, with some missing. The sample has a few hundred thousand clones, around 15% seen once. Sample: naive CD4+ T cells from blood. The receptors stem from a woman between 18 and 29 years old in good health. CDR3s include the opening cysteine and the closing phenylalanine or tryptophan. The order of the fields is V gene, D gene, clone size, J gene, CDR3 protein, CDR3 DNA. The D gene is left open where the match is weak. Clone size is not always given. Where it is, it says once, few, many or a class for expanded clones.

v_call: TRBV7-2
d_call: TRBD2
clone_size: .
j_call: TRBJ2-7
cdr3_aa: CASSLVAGGPGRTYEQYF
cdr3_nt: TGTGCCAGCAGCTTAGTGGCGGGAGGGCCCGGGAGAACCTACGAGCAGTACTTC

v_call: TRBV29-1
d_call: TRBD2
clone_size: few
j_call: TRBJ2-1
cdr3_aa: CSVDGTSGASDEQFF
cdr3_nt: TGCAGCGTAGACGGGACTAGCGGGGCCTCCGATGAGCAGTTCTTC

v_call: TRBV7-3
d_call: TRBD1
clone_size: .
j_call: TRBJ2-3
cdr3_aa: CASSLGGQGGDTQYF
cdr3_nt: TGTGCCAGCAGCTTAGGGGGACAGGGGGGAGATACGCAGTATTTT

v_call: TRBV5-4
d_call: TRBD1
clone_size: .
j_call: TRBJ1-2
cdr3_aa: CASSPDLGQAPYGYTF
cdr3_nt: TGTGCCAGCAGCCCGGACCTTGGACAGGCTCCTTATGGCTACACCTTC

v_call: TRBV5-1
d_call: TRBD2
clone_size: few
j_call: TRBJ2-7
cdr3_aa: CASRGIAGGPYEQYF
cdr3_nt: TGCGCCAGCAGAGGAATAGCGGGAGGGCCCTACGAGCAGTACTTC

v_call: TRBV11-1
d_call: TRBD2
clone_size: .
j_call: TRBJ2-7
cdr3_aa: CASNRLGLAGGQEQYF
cdr3_nt: TGTGCCAGCAACCGCCTTGGACTAGCGGGAGGGCAAGAGCAGTACTTC

v_call: TRBV11-1
d_call: .
clone_size: .
j_call: TRBJ2-1
cdr3_aa: CASSLQNGQWYDNEQFF
cdr3_nt: TGTGCCAGCAGCTTACAAAACGGACAGTGGTACGACAATGAGCAGTTCTTC

v_call: TRBV6-6
d_call: .
clone_size: .
j_call: TRBJ2-1
cdr3_aa: CASSYSPKTVYNEQFF
cdr3_nt: TGTGCCAGCAGTTACTCTCCTAAGACAGTCTACAATGAGCAGTTCTTC

v_call: TRBV29-1
d_call: .
clone_size: few
j_call: TRBJ2-1
cdr3_aa: CSVEALLTHNEQFF
cdr3_nt: TGCAGCGTTGAAGCGCTCCTGACTCACAATGAGCAGTTCTTC

v_call: TRBV4-3
d_call: .
clone_size: .
j_call: TRBJ1-2
cdr3_aa: CASSQDRQALGGYTF
cdr3_nt: TGCGCCAGCAGCCAAGATCGACAGGCCCTAGGTGGCTACACCTTC

v_call: TRBV28
d_call: .
clone_size: few
j_call: TRBJ2-2
cdr3_aa: CATPETNTGELFF
cdr3_nt: TGTGCCACCCCAGAAACGAACACCGGGGAGCTGTTTTTT